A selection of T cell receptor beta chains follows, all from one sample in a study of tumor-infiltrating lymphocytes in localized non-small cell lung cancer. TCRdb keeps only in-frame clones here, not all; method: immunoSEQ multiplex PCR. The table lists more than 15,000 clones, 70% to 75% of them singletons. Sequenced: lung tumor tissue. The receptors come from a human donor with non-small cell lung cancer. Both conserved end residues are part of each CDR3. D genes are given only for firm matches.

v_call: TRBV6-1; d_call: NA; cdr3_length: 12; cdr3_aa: CASTARTDTQYF
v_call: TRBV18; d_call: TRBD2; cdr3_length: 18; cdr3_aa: CASSKRTSGSWRDNEQFF
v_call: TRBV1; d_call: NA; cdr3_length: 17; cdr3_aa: CTSSQGGQGMNSSGYTF
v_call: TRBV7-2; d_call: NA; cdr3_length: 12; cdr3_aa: CASSFAQGTIYF
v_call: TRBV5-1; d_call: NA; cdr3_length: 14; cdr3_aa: CASSGKDGGIEAFF
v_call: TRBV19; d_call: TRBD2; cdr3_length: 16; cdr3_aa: CASSSRSGSSYNEQFF
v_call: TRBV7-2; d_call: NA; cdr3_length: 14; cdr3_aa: CASSLAQVNQPQHF
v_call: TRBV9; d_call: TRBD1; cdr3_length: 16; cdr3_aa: CASSVGGTVTIGELFF
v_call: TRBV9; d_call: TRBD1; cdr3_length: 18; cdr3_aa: CASSVHGRGQGRTGELFF
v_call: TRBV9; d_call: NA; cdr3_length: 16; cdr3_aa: CASSEAGGETNEKLFF
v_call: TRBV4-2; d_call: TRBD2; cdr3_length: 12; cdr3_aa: CASNRAGGTQYF
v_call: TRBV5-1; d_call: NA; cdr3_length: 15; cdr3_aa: CASSLALILSNEQFF
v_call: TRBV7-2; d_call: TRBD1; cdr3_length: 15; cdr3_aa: CASSFPGQGAGGYTF
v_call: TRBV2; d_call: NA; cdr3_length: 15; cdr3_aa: CASKLGGFDNQPQHF
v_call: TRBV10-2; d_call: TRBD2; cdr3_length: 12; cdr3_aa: CASSQLAGEQFF
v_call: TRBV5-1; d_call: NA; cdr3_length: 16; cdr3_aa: CASSLGVPWQGAEQYF
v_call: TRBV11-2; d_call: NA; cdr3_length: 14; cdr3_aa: CASSPTGYDGELFF
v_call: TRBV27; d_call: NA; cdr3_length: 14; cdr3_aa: CASRPQQGYEKLFF
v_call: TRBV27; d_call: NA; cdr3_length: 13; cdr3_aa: CASHSDRDYGYTF
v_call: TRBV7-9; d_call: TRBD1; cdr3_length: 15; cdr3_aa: CASSLSQGINTEAFF
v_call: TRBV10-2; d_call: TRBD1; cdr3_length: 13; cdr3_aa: CASSVGTAEKLFF
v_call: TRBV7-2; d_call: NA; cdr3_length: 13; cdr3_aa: CASSPFEGGGYTF
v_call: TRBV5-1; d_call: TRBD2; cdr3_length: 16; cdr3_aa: CASSPGTSGNTGELFF
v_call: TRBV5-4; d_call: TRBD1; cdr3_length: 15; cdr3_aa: CASSSGTGPSYEQYF
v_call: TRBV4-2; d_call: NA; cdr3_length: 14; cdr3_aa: CASSHTGTGNTIYF
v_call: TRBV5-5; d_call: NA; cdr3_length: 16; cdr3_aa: CASSLAAWATKDTQYF
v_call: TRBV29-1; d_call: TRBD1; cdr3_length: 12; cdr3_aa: CSVDRGHSEQFF
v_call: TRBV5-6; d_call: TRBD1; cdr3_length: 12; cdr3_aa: CASSWGDRVAFF